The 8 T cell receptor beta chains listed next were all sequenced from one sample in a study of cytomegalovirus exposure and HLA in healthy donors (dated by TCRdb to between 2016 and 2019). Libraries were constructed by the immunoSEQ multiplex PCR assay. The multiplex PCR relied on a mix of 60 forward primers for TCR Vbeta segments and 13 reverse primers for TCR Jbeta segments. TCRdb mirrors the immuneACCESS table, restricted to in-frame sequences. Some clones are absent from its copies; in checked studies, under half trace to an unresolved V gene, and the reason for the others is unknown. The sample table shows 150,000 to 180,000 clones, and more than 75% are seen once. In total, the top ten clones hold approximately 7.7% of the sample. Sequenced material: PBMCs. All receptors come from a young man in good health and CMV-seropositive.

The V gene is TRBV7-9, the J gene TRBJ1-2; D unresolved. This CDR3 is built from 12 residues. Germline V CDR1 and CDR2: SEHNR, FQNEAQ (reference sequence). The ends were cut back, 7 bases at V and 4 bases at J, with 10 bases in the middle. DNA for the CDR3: TGTGCCAGCACCCCCTCGGGCTATGGCTACACCTTC. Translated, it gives CASTPSGYGYTF. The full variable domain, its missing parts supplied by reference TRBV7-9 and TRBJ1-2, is DTGVSQNPRHKITKRGQNVTFRCDPISEHNRLYWYRQTLGQGPEFLTYFQNEAQLEKSRLLSDRFSAERPKGSFSTLEIQRTEQGDSAMYLCASTPSGYGYTFGSGTRLTVV.

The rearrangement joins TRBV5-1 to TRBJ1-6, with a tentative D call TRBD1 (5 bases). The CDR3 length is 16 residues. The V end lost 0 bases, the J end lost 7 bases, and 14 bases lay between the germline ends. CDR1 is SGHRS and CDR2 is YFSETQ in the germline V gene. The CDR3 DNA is TGCGCCAGCAGCTTGGATTGGGCCGGGGGAAATTCACCCCTCCACTTT. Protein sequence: CASSLDWAGGNSPLHF.

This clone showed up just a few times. The CDR3 protein is CASSGEGRGKLFF. In nucleotides, the CDR3 is TGTGCCAGCAGTGGGGAGGGACGGGGGAAACTGTTTTTT. The chain recombines TRBV2 with TRBJ1-4; possible D gene TRBD1, 5 bases. The V gene's germline CDR1 is SNHLY and CDR2 FYNNEI. This CDR3 has 13 amino acids. The V end was cut by 4 bases, the J end by 11 bases, with 14 bases between.

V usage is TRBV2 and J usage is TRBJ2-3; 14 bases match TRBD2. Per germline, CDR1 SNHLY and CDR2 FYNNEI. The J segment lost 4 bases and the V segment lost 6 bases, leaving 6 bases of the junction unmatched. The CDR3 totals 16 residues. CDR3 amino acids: CASSDPGLAGADTQYF. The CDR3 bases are TGTGCCAGCAGCGACCCGGGACTAGCGGGAGCAGATACGCAGTATTTT.

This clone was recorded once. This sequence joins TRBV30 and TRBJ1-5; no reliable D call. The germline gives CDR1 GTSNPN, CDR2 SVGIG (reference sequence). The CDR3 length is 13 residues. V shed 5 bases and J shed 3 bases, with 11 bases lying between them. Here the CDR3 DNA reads TGTGCCTGGGCAGGTCGAACCAATCAGCCCCAGCATTTT. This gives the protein CAWAGRTNQPQHF.

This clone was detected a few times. The CDR3 nucleotides are TGCGCCAGCAGCTTGGCCGGTAACTATCAGTATGAGCAGTTCTTC. Its protein product is CASSLAGNYQYEQFF. This sequence joins TRBV5-1 and TRBJ2-1; D remains unclear. The CDR3 runs to 15 residues. Germline assignment: CDR1 SGHRS and CDR2 YFSETQ. The V gene lost 0 bases and the J gene lost 8 bases, with 15 bases spanning the gap.

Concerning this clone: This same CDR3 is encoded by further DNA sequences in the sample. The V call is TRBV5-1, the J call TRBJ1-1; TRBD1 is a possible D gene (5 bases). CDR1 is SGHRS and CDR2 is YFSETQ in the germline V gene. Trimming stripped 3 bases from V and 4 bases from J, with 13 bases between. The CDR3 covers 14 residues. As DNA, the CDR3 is TGCGCCAGCAGCTGGGGGGGGGAAGGCACTGAAGCTTTCTTT. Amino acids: CASSWGGEGTEAFF. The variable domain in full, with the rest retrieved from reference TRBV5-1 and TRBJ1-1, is KAGVTQTPRYLIKTRGQQVTLSCSPISGHRSVSWYQQTPGQGLQFLFEYFSETQRNKGNFPGRFSGRQFSNSRSEMNVSTLELGDSALYLCASSWGGEGTEAFFGQGTRLTVV.

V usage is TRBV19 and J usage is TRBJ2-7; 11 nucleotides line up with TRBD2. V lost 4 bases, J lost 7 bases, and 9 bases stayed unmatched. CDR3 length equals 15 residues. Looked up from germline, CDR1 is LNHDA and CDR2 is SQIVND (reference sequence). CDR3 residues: CASSTTSGSPKEQYF. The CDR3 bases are TGTGCCAGTAGTACTACTAGCGGGAGTCCGAAGGAGCAGTACTTC.